Presented here are 7 T cell receptor beta chains from one specimen sequenced in a study of beta chain features in type 1 diabetes. The antigens these receptors bind are not known. Notes on the study in general: TCRB CDR3 length was moderately but significantly reduced in all four CD4+ subsets of Type 1 diabetes patients.

Investigators reverse transcribed all isolated RNA, so they sequenced expressed TCRB transcripts. TCRdb's table, derived via immunoSEQ multiplex PCR, lists solely in-frame clones and lacks some. The table lists about 190,000 clones, about 7.8% of them singletons. Sequencing was carried out using central memory CD4+ T cells from blood. Source of these receptors: a woman aged 40 to 49 with type 1 diabetes.

The chain joins TRBV5-1 to TRBJ2-7; 9 nucleotides align to TRBD1. The CDR3 length is 14 residues. The J segment lost 5 bases and the V segment lost 3 bases, leaving 6 bases of the junction unmatched. The germline CDR1 and CDR2 sequences are SGHRS and YFSETQ. CDR3 sequence reads: CASSYGQGLHEQYF. The CDR3, as DNA: TGCGCCAGCAGCTATGGACAGGGGTTGCACGAGCAGTACTTC. The complete variable domain, with remaining parts taken from reference TRBV5-1 and TRBJ2-7, reads KAGVTQTPRYLIKTRGQQVTLSCSPISGHRSVSWYQQTPGQGLQFLFEYFSETQRNKGNFPGRFSGRQFSNSRSEMNVSTLELGDSALYLCASSYGQGLHEQYFGPGTRLTVT.

In this sample, this clone turned up a few times. The V call is TRBV19, the J call TRBJ2-7; tentative D call: TRBD1 (5 bases). V was clipped by 5 bases and J by 1 base, with 15 bases between them. This CDR3 region has 15 residues. Germline assignment: CDR1 LNHDA and CDR2 SQIVND (reference sequence). CDR3 residues: CASSSGAAQSYEQYF. CDR3 sequence (DNA): TGTGCCAGTAGTTCTGGGGCGGCACAATCCTACGAGCAGTACTTC.

The rearrangement uses TRBV7-3 and TRBJ2-1; the D gene is possibly TRBD2 (5 bases). Germline V gene sequence: CDR1 SGHTA, CDR2 FQGTGA. The V end lost 2 bases, the J end lost 13 bases, and 21 bases lay between the germline ends. CDR3 length: 15 amino acids. CDR3 DNA sequence: TGTGCCAGCAGCTTAGAAGTAGGTCGTACTAGTATACAGTTCTTC. Translation: CASSLEVGRTSIQFF.

The rearrangement joins TRBV6-1 to TRBJ1-1, with 8 bases identical to TRBD1. CDR1 and CDR2 (germline): MNHNS, SASEGT. This CDR3 contains 18 residues. The trim removed 3 bases at V and 0 bases at J, leaving 12 bases unmatched. The CDR3 sequence: CASSDPPDRGGLNTEAFF. The CDR3, as DNA: TGTGCCAGCAGTGACCCCCCAGACAGGGGCGGGTTGAACACTGAAGCTTTCTTT.

This clone was seen a handful of times. The chain couples TRBV7-9 to TRBJ1-5; 7 bases map to TRBD1. CDR3 length: 13 amino acids. Trimming removed 5 bases from V and 5 bases from J; junction bases left unmatched: 3. The germline gives CDR1 SEHNR, CDR2 FQNEAQ (reference sequence). The CDR3 nucleotides read TGTGCCAGCAGCATACAGGGGTATCAGCCCCAGCATTTT. Translated, it gives CASSIQGYQPQHF.

The CDR3 nucleotides are TGTGCCTGGAGTGTATCCCCCGCAGATACGCAGTATTTT. Protein product: CAWSVSPADTQYF. J is TRBJ2-3 and V is TRBV30, with D unresolved. V gave up 0 bases and J gave up 4 bases, with 8 bases separating them. In germline, CDR1 is GTSNPN, CDR2 SVGIG (reference sequence). The CDR3 consists of 13 residues.

The chain uses TRBV9 and TRBJ2-4; 7 bases map to TRBD2. V gave up 4 bases and J gave up 3 bases; unmatched junction bases: 19. This CDR3 has 19 residues. Germline CDR1 and CDR2: SGDLS and YYNGEE. In DNA, the CDR3 is TGTGCCAGCAGCCTTGGTGGCGGGAGAGGGAAGCGGGACAAAAACATTCAGTACTTC. Protein sequence: CASSLGGGRGKRDKNIQYF. Using reference TRBV9 and TRBJ2-4 for the parts outside the CDR3, the full variable domain is DSGVTQTPKHLITATGQRVTLRCSPRSGDLSVYWYQQSLDQGLQFLIQYYNGEERAKGNILERFSAQQFPDLHSELNLSSLELGDSALYFCASSLGGGRGKRDKNIQYFGAGTRLSVL.